One sample yielded the 25 T cell receptor beta chains listed below, sequenced in a study of T-cell memory formation after mild COVID-19. One entry per CDR3 protein, called by TCRdb with MiXCR from the 5' RACE reads. The table records almost 550,000 distinct CDR3 sequences, around 20% of them present only once. The material sequenced was PBMCs or a T cell subset sorted from them (not recorded which). These receptors originate from an adult woman who had mild COVID-19 (a few samples of this study predate the infection). Cell type and time point are not known.

Only a few counts were recorded for this clonotype. The chain carries TRBV29-1 and TRBJ1-1; D might be TRBD1 (5 bases). The CDR3 extends over 15 amino acids. Trimming stripped 0 bases from V and 0 bases from J, with 11 bases between. Per the germline V gene, CDR1 is SQVTM and CDR2 is ANQGSEA. The CDR3 reads CSVEETGNLNTEAFF. CDR3 DNA sequence: TGCAGCGTTGAAGAAACAGGCAATTTGAACACTGAAGCTTTCTTT.

The V gene is TRBV11-3, the J gene TRBJ2-1, with 7 bases that match TRBD2. With 5 bases clipped from V and 0 bases from J, the junction kept 4 bases outside the gene matches. The CDR3 has 15 residues. Germline loops: CDR1 SGHNT, CDR2 YENEEA. CDR3 sequence: CASSPGGYSYNEQFF. CDR3 nucleotides: TGTGCCAGCAGCCCGGGAGGCTACTCCTACAATGAGCAGTTCTTC.

This chain uses TRBV21-1 with TRBJ2-7; the table's D call TRBD1 went unverified against the DNA. TRBV21-1 is deemed a pseudogene. The CDR3 contains 18 residues. CDR3 sequence (DNA): TGTGCCAGCACCCACAAACCAAGGGGACAGGGGGGCTCCTACGAGCAGTACTTC. It yields the protein CASTHKPRGQGGSYEQYF.

This clonotype appeared a few times. This rearrangement joins TRBV2 to TRBJ2-1, with 8 bases identical to TRBD2. J was trimmed by 2 bases and V by 6 bases; bases with no gene match: 6. Germline lookup yields CDR1 SNHLY and CDR2 FYNNEI. This CDR3 has 15 amino acids. As DNA, the CDR3 is TGTGCCAGCAGGCAAGGGCGGGGGGCCTACAATGAGCAGTTCTTC. It is translated as CASRQGRGAYNEQFF.

The CDR3 sequence is CATSDFGVGPEQFF. CDR3 coding DNA: TGTGCCACCAGTGATTTCGGTGTGGGACCAGAGCAGTTCTTC. The chain joins TRBV24-1 to TRBJ2-1, with D perhaps TRBD1 or TRBD2 (5 bases each). The germline gives CDR1 KGHDR, CDR2 SFDVKD. V was clipped by 1 base and J by 10 bases, with 13 bases between them. There are 14 residues in the CDR3.

Only a few counts were recorded for this clonotype. The rearrangement joins TRBV5-5 to TRBJ2-7, with no clear D. The CDR3 consists of 13 residues. Trimming removed 1 base from V and 0 bases from J, with 5 bases in between. Germline CDR1 SGHKS, CDR2 YYEKEE (reference sequence). Written as DNA, the CDR3 is TGTGCCAGCAGCTTGTACACCTCCTACGAGCAGTACTTC. Its protein product is CASSLYTSYEQYF.

The sample holds a few counts of this clonotype. CDR3 loop: CSARVGGSETQYF. In nucleotides, the CDR3 is TGCAGTGCTAGAGTTGGCGGCTCGGAGACCCAGTACTTC. This chain connects TRBV20-1 to TRBJ2-5; no definite D call. Trimming took 1 base from V and 5 from J, leaving 11 bases between them. The CDR3 loop spans 13 amino acids. CDR1 is DFQATT, CDR2 SNEGSKA, per germline (reference sequence).

The chain employs TRBV7-9 and TRBJ2-1, with 13 nucleotides matching TRBD2. The CDR3 contains 15 residues. Germline V gives CDR1 SEHNR, CDR2 FQNEAQ (reference sequence). V lost 5 bases to trimming and J lost 8 bases; unmatched junction nucleotides: 6. Here the CDR3 DNA reads TGTGCCAGCAGCCTAGGACTAGCGGGAGCCGATGAGCAGTTCTTC. Its translation: CASSLGLAGADEQFF.

There are a few counts of this clonotype. V is TRBV30 and J is TRBJ2-7, with 9 bases matching TRBD1. Trimming cost V 3 bases and J 7 bases; bases outside gene matches: 16. The CDR3 is 16 amino acids. Germline assignment: CDR1 GTSNPN and CDR2 SVGIG (reference sequence). CDR3 coding DNA: TGTGCCTGGAGACTACCGGGGGCACAGGGGGCAGGGGAGCAGTACTTC. Translation gives CAWRLPGAQGAGEQYF. Filled out from reference TRBV30 and TRBJ2-7, the complete variable domain reads SQTIHQWPATLVQPVGSPLSLECTVEGTSNPNLYWYRQAAGRGLQLLFYSVGIGQISSEVPQNLSASRPQDRQFILSSKKLLLSDSGFYLCAWRLPGAQGAGEQYFGPGTRLTVT.

The chain employs TRBV25-1 and TRBJ2-1; 8 bases are shared with TRBD2. The V and J ends lost 2 bases and 8 bases, in that order; junction bases with no gene match: 14. In germline, CDR1 is MGHDK, CDR2 SYGVNS. CDR3 size: 17 residues. CDR3 nucleotide sequence: TGTGCCAGCAGTGAACGGAGCGGGAGCTCCCCCTCCGATGAGCAGTTCTTC. As protein: CASSERSGSSPSDEQFF.

The V gene is TRBV27, the J gene TRBJ2-2; TRBD1 agrees at 8 bases. CDR3 length: 15 amino acids. V shed 6 bases, J shed 4 bases, and the junction held 7 bases outside the gene matches. In germline, CDR1 is MNHEY, CDR2 SMNVEV (reference sequence). Here the CDR3 reads CASRRAGGSTGELFF. The CDR3 nucleotides are TGTGCCAGCAGGCGGGCAGGGGGCAGCACCGGGGAGCTGTTTTTT.

The chain is built from TRBV24-1 and TRBJ1-5; no reliable D call. Germline V gives CDR1 KGHDR, CDR2 SFDVKD. This CDR3 has 15 residues. V was cut by 9 bases and J by 0 bases, with 14 bases left in between. The CDR3 bases are TGTGCCACCGCGCCGGGCCCCTATAGCAATCAGCCCCAGCATTTT. It yields the protein CATAPGPYSNQPQHF.

The sample holds a few counts of this clonotype. The chain carries TRBV18 and TRBJ2-7, with D tentatively TRBD2 (5 bases). The germline V gene has CDR1 KGHSH and CDR2 LQKENI. Between the trimmed V and J ends, which lost 3 bases and 5 bases, there was a span of 14 bases. CDR3 length: 14 amino acids. DNA of the CDR3: TGTGCCAGCTCACCTCAGTCCTCCGGGGACGAGCAGTACTTC. It encodes CASSPQSSGDEQYF.

This clonotype was seen ten or more times. The rearrangement uses TRBV18 and TRBJ1-1, with a possible D match to TRBD1 (5 bases). Per the germline V gene, CDR1 is KGHSH and CDR2 is LQKENI. The CDR3 has 15 residues. V lost 3 bases to trimming and J lost 3 bases, with 14 bases between them. CDR3: CASSPSRVGDTEAFF. CDR3 nucleotide sequence: TGTGCCAGCTCACCCTCGCGGGTAGGGGACACTGAAGCTTTCTTT.

This clonotype was observed a few times. The chain links TRBV25-1 to TRBJ2-3; 8 bases align to TRBD2. Per germline, CDR1 MGHDK and CDR2 SYGVNS. With V trimmed by 6 bases and J by 2 bases, 34 bases remained unmatched. This CDR3 has 24 residues. The CDR3 loop is CASRPYPISDGTWGPAGDTDTQYF. CDR3 bases: TGTGCCAGCAGACCCTACCCCATTTCTGACGGGACGTGGGGCCCAGCGGGGGACACAGATACGCAGTATTTT.

This clonotype occurred a few times. The V call is TRBV11-2, the J call TRBJ2-3; possibly TRBD2 for D (5 bases). The ends were cut back, 5 bases at V and 0 bases at J, with 21 bases in the middle. Per the germline V gene, CDR1 is SGHAT and CDR2 is FQNNGV. This CDR3 spans 18 amino acids. CDR3 residues: CASSLRFQTKTSTDTQYF. The CDR3 bases are TGTGCCAGCAGCCTTCGGTTCCAGACTAAAACTAGCACAGATACGCAGTATTTT.

V is TRBV7-2 and J is TRBJ2-3; D gene ambiguous. CDR1 SGHTA and CDR2 FQGNSA come from the germline V gene. V lost 5 bases and J lost 2, with 11 bases in between. CDR3 length: 14 amino acids. CDR3 sequence (DNA): TGTGCCAGCAGCGCGGCGGCCCCCACAGATACGCAGTATTTT. It encodes CASSAAAPTDTQYF.

In this sample, this clonotype turned up a few times. The V and J genes are TRBV4-2 and TRBJ2-2; weak D call: TRBD1 (6 bases). The CDR3 covers 16 residues. The germline gives CDR1 LGHNA, CDR2 YNFKEQ. V lost 0 bases to trimming and J lost 3 bases, with 11 bases between them. CDR3 sequence: CASSQEHRAHTGELFF. The CDR3 nucleotides are TGTGCCAGCAGCCAAGAGCACAGGGCGCACACCGGGGAGCTGTTTTTT.

This chain links TRBV20-1 with TRBJ1-1, with a weak D call TRBD1 (6 bases). The germline V gene has CDR1 DFQATT and CDR2 SNEGSKA (reference sequence). The CDR3 contains 12 residues. The germline V and J ends were trimmed by 0 bases and 10 bases, with 12 bases remaining between them. The CDR3 region is CSARDGGRSAFF. The DNA of the CDR3 is TGCAGTGCTAGAGACGGGGGCCGGTCAGCTTTCTTT.

The J gene is TRBJ2-1, the V gene TRBV12-3 or TRBV12-4; D might be TRBD2 (5 bases). The CDR3 totals 14 residues. V lost 6 bases, J lost 2 bases, and 11 bases lay in between. The CDR3, as DNA: TGTGCCAGCAGCCGTAGCGAGGCCTACAATGAGCAGTTCTTC. It encodes CASSRSEAYNEQFF.

V gene TRBV2 combines with J gene TRBJ2-1; tentative D call: TRBD1 (5 bases). The CDR3 is 15 residues long. In germline, CDR1 is SNHLY, CDR2 FYNNEI. V was cut by 3 bases and J by 8 bases, with 17 bases left in between. Here the CDR3 reads CASSDGKGRQDEQFF. The CDR3 bases are TGTGCCAGCAGTGACGGTAAGGGGCGCCAGGATGAGCAGTTCTTC.

This clonotype was detected ten times or more. J is TRBJ1-4 and V is TRBV29-1; TRBD1 is a possible D gene (5 bases). V was trimmed by 7 bases and J by 7 bases, leaving 13 bases between them. Germline values: CDR1 SQVTM, CDR2 ANQGSEA. CDR3 length: 12 amino acids. The CDR3 DNA reads TGCAGCGGAGGGGAGTTTGGTGAAAAACTGTTTTTT. Its protein product is CSGGEFGEKLFF.

The chain employs TRBV3-1 and TRBJ2-2, with D unresolved. CDR1 LGHDT and CDR2 YNNKEL come from the germline V gene (reference sequence). CDR3 length: 13 amino acids. The V and J ends lost 4 bases and 4 bases respectively, with 7 bases between them. The CDR3 coding sequence is TGTGCCAGCAGCCCCCTGATCACCGGGGAGCTGTTTTTT. It codes for CASSPLITGELFF.

This sequence joins TRBV6-5 and TRBJ1-1, with D possibly being TRBD1 (6 bases). This CDR3 is 14 amino acids long. Germline V gene lookup returns CDR1 MNHEY and CDR2 SVGAGI. V was trimmed by 0 bases and J by 3 bases, leaving 8 bases between them. CDR3 protein: CASSYSQGHTEAFF. In DNA, the CDR3 is TGTGCCAGCAGTTACTCACAGGGCCACACTGAAGCTTTCTTT.

There are a few counts of this clonotype. The chain employs TRBV5-1 and TRBJ2-1, with D perhaps TRBD1 (5 bases). Germline loops: CDR1 SGHRS, CDR2 YFSETQ. CDR3 size: 15 residues. The V and J ends lost 4 bases and 3 bases respectively, with 14 bases between them. The CDR3 sequence: CASSPRGLDYNEQFF. CDR3 sequence (DNA): TGCGCCAGCAGCCCAAGGGGATTGGACTACAATGAGCAGTTCTTC.